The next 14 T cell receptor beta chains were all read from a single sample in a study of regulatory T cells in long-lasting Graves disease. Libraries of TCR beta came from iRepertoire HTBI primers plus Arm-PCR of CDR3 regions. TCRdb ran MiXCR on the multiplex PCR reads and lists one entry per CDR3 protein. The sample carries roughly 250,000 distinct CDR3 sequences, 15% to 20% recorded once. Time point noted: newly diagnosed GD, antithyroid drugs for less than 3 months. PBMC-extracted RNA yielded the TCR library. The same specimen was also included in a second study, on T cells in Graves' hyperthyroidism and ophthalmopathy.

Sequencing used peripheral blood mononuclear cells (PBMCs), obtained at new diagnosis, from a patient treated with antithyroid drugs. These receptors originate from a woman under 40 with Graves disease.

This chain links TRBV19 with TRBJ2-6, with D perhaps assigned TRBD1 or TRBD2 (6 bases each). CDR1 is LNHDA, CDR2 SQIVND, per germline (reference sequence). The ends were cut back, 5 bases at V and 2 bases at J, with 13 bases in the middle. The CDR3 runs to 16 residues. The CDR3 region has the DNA TGTGCCAGTAGTTGGGGGGCGCAAACTGGGGCCAACGTCCTGACTTTC. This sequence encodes CASSWGAQTGANVLTF. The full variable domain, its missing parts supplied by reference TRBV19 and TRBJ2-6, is DGGITQSPKYLFRKEGQNVTLSCEQNLNHDAMYWYRQDPGQGLRLIYYSQIVNDFQKGDIAEGYSVSREKKESFPLTVTSAQKNPTAFYLCASSWGAQTGANVLTFGAGSRLTVL.

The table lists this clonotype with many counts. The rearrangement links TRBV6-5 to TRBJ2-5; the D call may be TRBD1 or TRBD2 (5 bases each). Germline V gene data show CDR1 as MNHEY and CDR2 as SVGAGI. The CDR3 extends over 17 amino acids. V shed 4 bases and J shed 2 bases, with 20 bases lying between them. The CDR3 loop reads CASSLIGARTGQETQYF. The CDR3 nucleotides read TGTGCCAGCAGTTTGATCGGGGCTCGGACCGGTCAAGAGACCCAGTACTTC.

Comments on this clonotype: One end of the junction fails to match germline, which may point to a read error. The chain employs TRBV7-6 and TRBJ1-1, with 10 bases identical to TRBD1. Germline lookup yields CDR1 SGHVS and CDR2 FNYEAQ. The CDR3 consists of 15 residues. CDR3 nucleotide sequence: TGTGCCAGTAGCTACCAGACAGGGGGCATTACTGAAGCTTTCTTT. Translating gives CASSYQTGGITEAFF.

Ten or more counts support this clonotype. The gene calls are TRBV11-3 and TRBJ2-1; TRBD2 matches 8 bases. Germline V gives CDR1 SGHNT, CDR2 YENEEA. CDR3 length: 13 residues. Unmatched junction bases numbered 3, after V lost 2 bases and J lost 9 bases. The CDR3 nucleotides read TGTGCCAGCAGCTTACTCGGGGGGGGTGAGCAGTTCTTC. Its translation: CASSLLGGGEQFF.

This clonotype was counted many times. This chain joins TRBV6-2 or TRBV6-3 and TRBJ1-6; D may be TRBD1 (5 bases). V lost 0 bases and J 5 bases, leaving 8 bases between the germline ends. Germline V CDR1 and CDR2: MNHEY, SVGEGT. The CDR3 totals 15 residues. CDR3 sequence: CASSYSAGNNSPLHF. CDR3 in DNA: TGTGCCAGCAGTTACTCGGCAGGGAATAATTCACCCCTCCACTTT.

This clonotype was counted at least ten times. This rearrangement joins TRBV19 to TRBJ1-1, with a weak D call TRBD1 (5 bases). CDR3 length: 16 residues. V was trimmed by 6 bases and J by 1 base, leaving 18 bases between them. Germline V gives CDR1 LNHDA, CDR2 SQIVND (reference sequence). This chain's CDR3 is CASSLRLGGQNTEAFF. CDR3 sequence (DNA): TGTGCCAGTAGCTTACGCTTGGGGGGTCAGAACACTGAAGCTTTCTTT. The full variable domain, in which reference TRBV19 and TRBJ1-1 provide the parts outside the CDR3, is DGGITQSPKYLFRKEGQNVTLSCEQNLNHDAMYWYRQDPGQGLRLIYYSQIVNDFQKGDIAEGYSVSREKKESFPLTVTSAQKNPTAFYLCASSLRLGGQNTEAFFGQGTRLTVV.

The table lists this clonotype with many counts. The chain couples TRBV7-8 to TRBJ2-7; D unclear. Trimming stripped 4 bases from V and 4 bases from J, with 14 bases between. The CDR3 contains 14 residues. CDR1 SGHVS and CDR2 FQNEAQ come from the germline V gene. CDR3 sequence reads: CASSSRTQIYEQYF. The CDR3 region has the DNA TGTGCCAGCAGCTCCCGGACCCAAATTTACGAGCAGTACTTC.

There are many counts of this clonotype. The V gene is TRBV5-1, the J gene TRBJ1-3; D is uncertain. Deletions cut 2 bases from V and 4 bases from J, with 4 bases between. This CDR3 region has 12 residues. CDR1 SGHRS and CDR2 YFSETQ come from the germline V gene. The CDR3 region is CASSFTGNTIYF. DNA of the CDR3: TGCGCCAGCAGCTTCACGGGAAACACCATATATTTT. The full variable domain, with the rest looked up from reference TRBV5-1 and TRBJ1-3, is KAGVTQTPRYLIKTRGQQVTLSCSPISGHRSVSWYQQTPGQGLQFLFEYFSETQRNKGNFPGRFSGRQFSNSRSEMNVSTLELGDSALYLCASSFTGNTIYFGEGSWLTVV.

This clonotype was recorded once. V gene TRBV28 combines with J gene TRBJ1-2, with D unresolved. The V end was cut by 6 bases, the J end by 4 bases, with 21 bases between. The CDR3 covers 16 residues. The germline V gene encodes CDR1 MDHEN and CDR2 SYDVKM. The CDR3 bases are TGTGCCAGCAGCACCCCGGGAAGAGATACCTTCTATGGCTACACCTTC. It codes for CASSTPGRDTFYGYTF.

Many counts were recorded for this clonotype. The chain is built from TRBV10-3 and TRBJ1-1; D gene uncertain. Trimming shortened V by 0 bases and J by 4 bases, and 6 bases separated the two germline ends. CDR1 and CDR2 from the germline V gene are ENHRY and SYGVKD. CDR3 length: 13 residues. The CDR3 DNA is TGTGCCATCAGTGAGTCTAGTACCACTGAAGCTTTCTTT. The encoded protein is CAISESSTTEAFF.

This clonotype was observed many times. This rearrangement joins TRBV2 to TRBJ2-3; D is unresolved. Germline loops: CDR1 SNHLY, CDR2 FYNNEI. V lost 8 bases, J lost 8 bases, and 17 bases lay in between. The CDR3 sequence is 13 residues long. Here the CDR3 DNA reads TGTGCCAGCTCCTCTAGGGCGGTTGGTACGCAGTATTTT. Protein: CASSSRAVGTQYF.

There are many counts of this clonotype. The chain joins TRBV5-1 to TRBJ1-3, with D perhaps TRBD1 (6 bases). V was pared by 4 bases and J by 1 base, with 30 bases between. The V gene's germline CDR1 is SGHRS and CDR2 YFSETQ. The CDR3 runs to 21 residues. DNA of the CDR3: TGCGCCAGCAGCCCTACGGCCCGGACAGTTTTCTCGTCTTTTTCTGGAAACACCATATATTTT. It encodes CASSPTARTVFSSFSGNTIYF.

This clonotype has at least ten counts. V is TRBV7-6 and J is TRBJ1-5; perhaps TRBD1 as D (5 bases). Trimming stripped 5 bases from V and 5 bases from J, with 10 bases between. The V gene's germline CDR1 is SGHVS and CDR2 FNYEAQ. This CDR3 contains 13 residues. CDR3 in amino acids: CASSLGADQPQHF. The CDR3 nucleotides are TGTGCCAGCAGCCTAGGGGCTGATCAGCCCCAGCATTTT. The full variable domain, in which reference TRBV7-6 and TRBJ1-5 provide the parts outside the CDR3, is GAGVSQSPRYKVTKRGQDVALRCDPISGHVSLYWYRQALGQGPEFLTYFNYEAQQDKSGLPNDRFSAERPEGSISTLTIQRTEQRDSAMYRCASSLGADQPQHFGDGTRLSIL.

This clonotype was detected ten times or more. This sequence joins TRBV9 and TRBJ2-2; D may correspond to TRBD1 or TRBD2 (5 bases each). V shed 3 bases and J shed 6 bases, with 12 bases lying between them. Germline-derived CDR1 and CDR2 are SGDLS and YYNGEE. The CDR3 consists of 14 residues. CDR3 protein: CASSGLGTAGELFF. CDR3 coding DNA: TGTGCCAGCAGCGGCTTGGGGACGGCCGGGGAGCTGTTTTTT.